This TCR beta chain was captured by sequencing in a study of T cells after yellow fever vaccination. They built TCR cDNA with 5'RACE template switching, a step that put in a universal primer site and UMIs. TCRdb processed the 5' RACE reads anew with MiXCR; each CDR3 protein has one entry. The sample has 500,000 to 650,000 distinct CDR3 sequences, roughly 12% seen once; the top ten hold 15%. This clonotype was counted between two and nine times. CDR1 is LGHDT and CDR2 is YNNKEL in the germline V gene (reference sequence). With 4 bases clipped from V and 3 bases from J, the junction kept 6 bases outside the gene matches. The CDR3 loop spans 17 amino acids.

The sequenced sample was PBMCs, obtained on the day of the yellow fever booster vaccination. The receptor was derived from a man aged 25 to 45 who received the YFV17D yellow fever vaccine. The chain uses TRBV3-1 and TRBJ2-1; 13 bases map to TRBD2. CDR3 in amino acids: CASSLTSGRAGYNEQFF. The CDR3 region has the DNA TGTGCCAGCAGCCTAACTAGCGGGAGGGCCGGCTACAATGAGCAGTTCTTC.